Following are 13 T cell receptor beta chains from one sample sequenced in a study of cytotoxic CD8 clonotypes in ibrutinib-treated CLL. Repertoires were generated with immunoSEQ multiplex PCR, while TCRdb's copy carries only in-frame clones and drops some. The sample has about 300,000 clones; roughly 67% are singletons. Here the sequenced sample was PBMCs, taken after 36 months of ibrutinib treatment. These receptors were obtained from a human donor with chronic lymphocytic leukemia.

This chain links TRBV5-1 with TRBJ1-3; D gene ambiguous. V lost 4 bases and J lost 0, with 14 bases in between. Per the germline V gene, CDR1 is SGHRS and CDR2 is YFSETQ. The CDR3 loop spans 16 amino acids. CDR3 protein: CASSPAGRSSGNTIYF. The CDR3, as DNA: TGCGCCAGCAGCCCCGCCGGGAGGAGCTCTGGAAACACCATATATTTT.

The CDR3 coding sequence is TGTGCCAGCAGCTTGGGTCCGGGGATGAACACCGGGGAGCTGTTTTTT. Its translation: CASSLGPGMNTGELFF. The chain links TRBV5-4 to TRBJ2-2; a possible D gene is TRBD2 (5 bases). CDR1 and CDR2 (germline): SGHNT, YYREEE (reference sequence). The germline V and J ends were trimmed by 0 bases and 1 base, with 10 bases remaining between them. The CDR3 loop spans 16 amino acids.

The rearrangement links TRBV6-5 to TRBJ2-5; D is uncertain. CDR3 length: 14 residues. Germline CDR1 is MNHEY and CDR2 is SVGAGI. The V and J ends lost 2 bases and 5 bases respectively, with 12 bases between them. The CDR3: CASSYDAGRETQYF. The DNA of the CDR3 is TGTGCCAGCAGTTACGATGCCGGACGGGAGACCCAGTACTTC.

This chain uses TRBV15 with TRBJ2-1; possibly TRBD2 for D (5 bases). V lost 0 bases and J lost 7, with 13 bases in between. The V gene's germline CDR1 is LNHNV and CDR2 YYDKDF (reference sequence). The CDR3 is 15 residues long. CDR3 DNA: TGTGCCACCAGCAGAGATCGGGAAGGTTATAATGAGCAGTTCTTC. This encodes CATSRDREGYNEQFF.

The V gene is TRBV27, the J gene TRBJ2-7, with D perhaps TRBD2 (6 bases). V was trimmed by 3 bases and J by 2 bases, leaving 8 bases between them. Germline V gene lookup returns CDR1 MNHEY and CDR2 SMNVEV (reference sequence). The CDR3 is 13 residues long. The CDR3 coding sequence is TGTGCCAGCAGTTTCAGGACTACCTACGAGCAGTACTTC. It yields the protein CASSFRTTYEQYF.

The chain recombines TRBV7-2 with TRBJ2-7, with no clear D. The CDR3 sequence is 14 residues long. In germline, CDR1 is SGHTA, CDR2 FQGNSA. Trimming pared 4 bases from V and 3 bases from J, leaving 13 bases between. The CDR3 is CASSSSRGSYEQYF. CDR3 bases: TGTGCCAGCAGCTCATCCCGCGGAAGCTACGAGCAGTACTTC. Combining the CDR3 with reference TRBV7-2 and TRBJ2-7 gives the whole variable domain GAGVSQSPSNKVTEKGKDVELRCDPISGHTALYWYRQSLGQGLEFLIYFQGNSAPDKSGLPSDRFSAERTGGSVSTLTIQRTQQEDSAVYLCASSSSRGSYEQYFGPGTRLTVT.

The J gene is TRBJ2-5, the V gene TRBV2; 9 positions match TRBD2. CDR1 is SNHLY and CDR2 is FYNNEI in the germline V gene. Trimming at V came to 8 bases and at J to 2 bases, leaving 6 bases not matched to a gene. The length of the CDR3 is 14 residues. The CDR3 DNA sequence: TGTGCCAGCTGGGGCGGGGGGGTTCAAGAGACCCAGTACTTC. Amino acids: CASWGGGVQETQYF. Supplemented by reference TRBV2 and TRBJ2-5, the full variable domain reads EPEVTQTPSHQVTQMGQEVILRCVPISNHLYFYWYRQILGQKVEFLVSFYNNEISEKSEIFDDQFSVERPDGSNFTLKIRSTKLEDSAMYFCASWGGGVQETQYFGPGTRLLVL.

The chain is built from TRBV6-5 and TRBJ1-2, with a possible D match to TRBD1 (6 bases). The V gene's germline CDR1 is MNHEY and CDR2 SVGAGI. Trimming removed 7 bases at V and 5 bases at J, with 20 bases between. The CDR3 spans 15 residues. In nucleotides, the CDR3 is TGTGCCAGCACTCCCCGGGGGGCGAGGTCGTATGGCTACACCTTC. Its protein is CASTPRGARSYGYTF.

This clone has a handful of counts. The V and J genes are TRBV7-9 and TRBJ2-5; TRBD1 might be the D (6 bases). V was shortened by 5 bases and J by 5 bases, with 12 bases between the two germline ends. The CDR3 runs 13 residues. The germline V gene has CDR1 SEHNR and CDR2 FQNEAQ (reference sequence). As DNA, the CDR3 is TGTGCCAGCAGCCCACGGACAGCCGAGACCCAGTACTTC. Translating it yields CASSPRTAETQYF.

The chain combines TRBV13 with TRBJ1-1, with D possibly being TRBD1 (5 bases). The CDR3 loop spans 14 amino acids. Germline-derived CDR1 and CDR2 are PRHDT and FYEKMQ (reference sequence). Trimming left V 5 bases short and J 0 bases short, with 10 bases between. The CDR3 region has the DNA TGTGCCAGCAGCAAGGCAGGGCTGAACACTGAAGCTTTCTTT. Protein: CASSKAGLNTEAFF.

This chain links TRBV5-1 with TRBJ2-7, with 8 bases that match TRBD2. CDR1 is SGHRS, CDR2 YFSETQ, per germline. The CDR3 is made up of 17 amino acids. The trim removed 2 bases at V and 9 bases at J, leaving 19 bases unmatched. The CDR3 is CASSFILAGSLHEGQYF. The CDR3 DNA reads as TGCGCCAGCAGCTTTATCTTAGCGGGAAGTTTGCACGAGGGGCAGTACTTC.

The CDR3 reads CASSPGQGAFGYTF. Here the CDR3 DNA reads TGCGCCAGCAGCCCCGGGCAGGGGGCGTTTGGCTACACCTTC. The chain is built from TRBV5-1 and TRBJ1-2, with 8 bases identical to TRBD1. CDR1 and CDR2 (germline): SGHRS, YFSETQ. V was pared by 4 bases and J by 7 bases, with 9 bases of the junction left unmatched. This CDR3 is 14 amino acids long.

V usage is TRBV29-1 and J usage is TRBJ2-2; D gene ambiguous. Trimming took 4 bases from V and 4 from J, leaving 10 bases between them. In germline, CDR1 is SQVTM, CDR2 ANQGSEA. This CDR3 comprises 13 residues. The CDR3 DNA reads TGCAGCGTTGGGACCCGCATCACCGGGGAGCTGTTTTTT. It translates to CSVGTRITGELFF.